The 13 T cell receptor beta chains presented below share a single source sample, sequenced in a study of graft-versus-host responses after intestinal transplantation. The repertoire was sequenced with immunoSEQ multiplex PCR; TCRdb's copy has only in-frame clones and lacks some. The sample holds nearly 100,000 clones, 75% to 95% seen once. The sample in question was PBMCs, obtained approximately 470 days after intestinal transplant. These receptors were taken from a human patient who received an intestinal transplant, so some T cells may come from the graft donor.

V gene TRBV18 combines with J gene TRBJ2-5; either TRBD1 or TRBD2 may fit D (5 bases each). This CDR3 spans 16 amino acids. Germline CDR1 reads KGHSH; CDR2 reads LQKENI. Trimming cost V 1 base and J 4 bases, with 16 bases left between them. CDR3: CASSPLVRGAGETQYF. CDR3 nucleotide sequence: TGTGCCAGCTCACCACTAGTACGAGGGGCGGGAGAGACCCAGTACTTC.

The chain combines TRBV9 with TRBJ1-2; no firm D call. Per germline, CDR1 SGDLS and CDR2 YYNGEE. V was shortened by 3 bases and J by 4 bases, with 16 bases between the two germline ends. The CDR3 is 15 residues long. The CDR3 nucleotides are TGTGCCAGCAGCGCCACACCGAATCCGACCTATGGCTACACCTTC. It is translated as CASSATPNPTYGYTF. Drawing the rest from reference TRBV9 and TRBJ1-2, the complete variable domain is DSGVTQTPKHLITATGQRVTLRCSPRSGDLSVYWYQQSLDQGLQFLIQYYNGEERAKGNILERFSAQQFPDLHSELNLSSLELGDSALYFCASSATPNPTYGYTFGSGTRLTVV.

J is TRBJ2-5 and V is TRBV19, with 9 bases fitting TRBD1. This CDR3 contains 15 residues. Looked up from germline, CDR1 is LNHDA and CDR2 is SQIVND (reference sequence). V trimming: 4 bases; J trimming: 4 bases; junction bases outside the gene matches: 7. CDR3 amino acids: CASSTGQGWGETQYF. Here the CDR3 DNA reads TGTGCCAGTAGTACGGGACAGGGATGGGGAGAGACCCAGTACTTC.

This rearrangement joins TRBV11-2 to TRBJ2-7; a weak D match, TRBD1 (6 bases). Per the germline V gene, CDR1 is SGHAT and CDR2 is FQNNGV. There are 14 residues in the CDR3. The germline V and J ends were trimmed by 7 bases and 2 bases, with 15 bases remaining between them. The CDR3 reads CASTLDRPPYEQYF. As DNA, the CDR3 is TGTGCCAGCACCCTTGACAGGCCCCCCTACGAGCAGTACTTC.

As DNA, the CDR3 is TGCGCCAGCAGACGAGCCCTGAACACCGGGGAGCTGTTTTTT. Its protein product is CASRRALNTGELFF. The chain joins TRBV5-1 to TRBJ2-2; D not resolved. CDR1 is SGHRS and CDR2 is YFSETQ in the germline V gene. Trimming pared 5 bases from V and 1 base from J, leaving 9 bases between. CDR3 length equals 14 residues.

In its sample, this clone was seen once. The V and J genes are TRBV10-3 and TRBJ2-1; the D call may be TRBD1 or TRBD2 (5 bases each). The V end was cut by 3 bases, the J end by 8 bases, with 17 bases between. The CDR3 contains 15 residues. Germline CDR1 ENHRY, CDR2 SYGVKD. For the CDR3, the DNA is TGTGCCATCAGTGACGGATTGGGGACCTTCGATGAGCAGTTCTTC. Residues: CAISDGLGTFDEQFF.

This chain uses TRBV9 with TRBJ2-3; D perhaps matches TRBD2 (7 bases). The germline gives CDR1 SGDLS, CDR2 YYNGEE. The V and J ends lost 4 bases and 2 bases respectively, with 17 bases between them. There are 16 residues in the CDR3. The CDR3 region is CASSPRGRGYTDTQYF. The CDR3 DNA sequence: TGTGCCAGCAGCCCGCGGGGGCGGGGGTACACAGATACGCAGTATTTT.

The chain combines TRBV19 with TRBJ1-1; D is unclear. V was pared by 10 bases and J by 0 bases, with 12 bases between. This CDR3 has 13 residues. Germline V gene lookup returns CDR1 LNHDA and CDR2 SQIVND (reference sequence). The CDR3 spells CATRTDMNTEAFF. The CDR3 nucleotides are TGTGCCACCCGGACCGATATGAACACTGAAGCTTTCTTT.

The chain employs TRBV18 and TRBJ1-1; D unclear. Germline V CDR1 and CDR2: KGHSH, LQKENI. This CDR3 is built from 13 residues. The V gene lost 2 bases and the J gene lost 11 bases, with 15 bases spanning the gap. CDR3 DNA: TGTGCCAGCTCACCAATAAGTGGGTTTGAGGCTTTCTTT. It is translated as CASSPISGFEAFF.

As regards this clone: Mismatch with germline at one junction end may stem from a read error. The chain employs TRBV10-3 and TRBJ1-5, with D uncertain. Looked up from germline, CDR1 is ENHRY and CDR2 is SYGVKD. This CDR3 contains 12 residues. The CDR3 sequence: CAISESGQLLGF. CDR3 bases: TGTGCCATCAGTGAGTCTGGGCAGCTCCTGGGTTTT.

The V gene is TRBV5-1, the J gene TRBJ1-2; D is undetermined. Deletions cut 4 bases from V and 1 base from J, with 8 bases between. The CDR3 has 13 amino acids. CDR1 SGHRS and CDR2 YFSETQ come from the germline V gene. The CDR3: CASSPDGNYGYTF. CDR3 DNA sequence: TGCGCCAGCAGCCCTGACGGTAACTATGGCTACACCTTC.

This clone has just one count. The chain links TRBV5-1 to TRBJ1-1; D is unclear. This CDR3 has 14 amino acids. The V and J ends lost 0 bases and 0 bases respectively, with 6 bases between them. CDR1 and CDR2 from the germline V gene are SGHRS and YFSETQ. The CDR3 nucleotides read TGCGCCAGCAGCTTGGACGGCATGAACACTGAAGCTTTCTTT. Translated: CASSLDGMNTEAFF. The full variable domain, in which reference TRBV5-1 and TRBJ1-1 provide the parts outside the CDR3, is KAGVTQTPRYLIKTRGQQVTLSCSPISGHRSVSWYQQTPGQGLQFLFEYFSETQRNKGNFPGRFSGRQFSNSRSEMNVSTLELGDSALYLCASSLDGMNTEAFFGQGTRLTVV.

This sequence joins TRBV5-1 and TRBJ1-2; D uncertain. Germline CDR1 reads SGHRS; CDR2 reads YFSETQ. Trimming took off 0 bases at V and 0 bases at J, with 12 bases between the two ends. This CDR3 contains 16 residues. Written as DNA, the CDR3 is TGCGCCAGCAGCTTGGTGCCCGCTCCAGCTAACTATGGCTACACCTTC. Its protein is CASSLVPAPANYGYTF.